This T cell receptor beta chain appears in the sequencing data of a study of glioma-infiltrating T cells. Study-wide results and limits: Above-expected tissue-blood divergence occurred in all gliomas, most in low-grade ones. Tissue and blood shared very few CDR3 sequences.

The iRepertoire nested amplicon-rescue multiplex PCR amplified TCR alpha and beta CDR3s from RNA. Input was roughly 85-450 ng of tissue mRNA or PBMC total RNA. TCRdb used MiXCR to reprocess the multiplex PCR reads, holding one entry per CDR3 protein. The repertoire holds roughly 120,000 distinct CDR3 sequences, with 23% as singletons. This clonotype was seen ten or more times. Its target is unknown. The sample consisted of glioma tissue, nonneoplastic brain tissue, or PBMCs (not recorded which). This clonotype was sampled from a human donor with low-grade glioma or glioblastoma, undergoing nonglioma brain surgery, or in good health (not recorded which).

The CDR3, as DNA: TGTGCCAGCAGTTACTCTGCGGTCGTTCCCGAGCAGTACTTC. Protein: CASSYSAVVPEQYF. The chain uses TRBV6-2 or TRBV6-3 and TRBJ2-7; D is uncertain. The V gene's germline CDR1 is MNHEY and CDR2 SVGEGT. V was pared by 0 bases and J by 6 bases, with 12 bases between. There are 14 residues in the CDR3.